This T cell receptor beta chain appears in the sequencing data of a study of T cell responses to AZD1222 COVID-19 vaccine (dated by TCRdb to the early 2020s). Looking at the study overall: AZD1222 recipients with second doses at about 4 weeks or about 12 weeks were pooled, because spike-specific TCR depth and breadth did not differ between schedules. A total of 233 trial participants underwent TCR sequencing, of whom some 200 had received two doses of AZD1222 and about 25 had received two doses of the MenACWY control vaccine. Trial participants were enrolled by age into subgroups of 18-55, 56-69 and 70-plus years, and around 150, 28 and 57 TCR-sequenced participants, respectively, were included in these subgroups.

The table lists this clone with a count of one. Which antigen it targets is not known. Nothing much larger sits one base from this clone, and base qualities are not available. The sample carries other DNA sequences with the same CDR3. What the authors observed across the whole study: Spike-specific TCR breadth and depth rose significantly after two AZD1222 doses compared with day 0 and with MenACWY recipients. Conclusions about previously exposed vaccinees were limited because only six or seven AZD1222 recipients were SARS-CoV-2 seropositive at baseline. Nearly half of unique spike-specific TCRs reportedly recognized epitopes outside regions mutated in the B.1.351 and B.1.1.7 variants. Most participants were white British and females outnumbered males, and the authors suggested that clonal diversity may have been underestimated. The vaccine-associated CD4 TCRs covered the entire spike protein, and the dominant responses fell in regions 160-218 and 743-854. In the small 56-69-year group, the increase in depth fell short of significance, most likely because of low power. Because no day 14 peak-response samples were available, the repertoires could be characterized only after the peak T cell response.

What the time point label conveys for this sample: baseline before first vaccination. Vaccinee samples were obtained from the UK trials COV001 and COV002, which included a single-blind randomized controlled phase 2/3 trial of AZD1222 (ChAdOx1 nCoV-19) in healthy adults. For TCRbeta chain sequencing, PBMC samples were collected from trial participants at day 0 and at day 28 after the second dose. The CDR3 regions of human TCRbeta chains were subjected to immunosequencing. In the original analysis: TCRs in the repertoires were matched against a reference library of SARS-CoV-2-specific TCRs that had been generated with the MIRA antigen-specificity platform. Breadth was defined as the fraction of unique TCRs that were SARS-CoV-2-associated. Depth was defined as the fraction of total T cells that were SARS-CoV-2-associated. Using the MIRA data, every spike-specific TCR was mapped to the spike region that the TCR reacted to and assigned to either a CD4 or a CD8 class. Log10-transformed breadth and depth values were compared by one-way ANOVA with Sidak's multiple comparisons tests. TCRdb obtained this table from immuneACCESS and retained in-frame rearrangements with V and J assigned. These tables miss some clones; where compared with another copy, unresolved V genes account for less than half of the shortfall, and the remainder is unexplained. V and J calls and clone size are those listed in that table; D and trimming were worked out from the DNA. This sample comprises fewer than 150,000 clones, about 90% of them detected only once. The ten largest clones take up roughly a tenth of the sample.

The sequencing here drew on peripheral blood, taken on day 0 of AZD1222 vaccination. This clonotype originated in an adult in good health.

The CDR3 in this case is CASSPPTYNEQFF. The DNA sequence reads TGTGCCAGCAGTCCCCCTACTTACAATGAGCAGTTCTTC. Recombination connected TRBV28 to TRBJ2-1, with no reliable assignment of the D segment. CDR1 MDHEN and CDR2 SYDVKM were looked up in the germline V gene. V gives up 5 bases and J gives up 4 bases, and the segment between their germline ends measures 9 bases. The cysteine opens and the phenylalanine closes a CDR3 of 13 amino acids. The retained sequence is limited to the CDR3, 39 bases, with the frame set at the first base.